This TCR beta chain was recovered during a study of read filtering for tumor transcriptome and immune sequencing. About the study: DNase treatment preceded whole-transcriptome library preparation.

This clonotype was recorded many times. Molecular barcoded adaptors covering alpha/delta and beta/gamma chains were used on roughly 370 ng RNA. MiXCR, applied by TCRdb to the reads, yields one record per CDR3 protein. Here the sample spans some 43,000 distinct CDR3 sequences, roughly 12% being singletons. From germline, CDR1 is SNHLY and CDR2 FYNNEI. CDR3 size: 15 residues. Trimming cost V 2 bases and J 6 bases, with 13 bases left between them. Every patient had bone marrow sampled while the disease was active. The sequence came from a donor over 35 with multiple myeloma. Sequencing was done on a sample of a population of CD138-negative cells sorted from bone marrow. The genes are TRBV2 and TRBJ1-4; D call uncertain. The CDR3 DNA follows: TGTGCCAGCAGTGAATACCCGGGAATTTATGAAAAACTGTTTTTT. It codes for CASSEYPGIYEKLFF.